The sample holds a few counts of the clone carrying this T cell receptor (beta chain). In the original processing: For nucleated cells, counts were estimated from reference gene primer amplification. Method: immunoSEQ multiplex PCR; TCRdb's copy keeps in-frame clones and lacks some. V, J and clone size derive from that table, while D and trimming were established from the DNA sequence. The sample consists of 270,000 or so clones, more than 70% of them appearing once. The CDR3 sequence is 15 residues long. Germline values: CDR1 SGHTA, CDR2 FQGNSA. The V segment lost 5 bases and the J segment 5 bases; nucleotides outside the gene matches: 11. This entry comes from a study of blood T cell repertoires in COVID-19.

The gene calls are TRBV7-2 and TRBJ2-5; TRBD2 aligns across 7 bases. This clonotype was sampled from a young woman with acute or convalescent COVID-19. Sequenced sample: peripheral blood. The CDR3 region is CASSPKAGAGETQYF. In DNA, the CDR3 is TGTGCCAGCAGCCCAAAGGCGGGAGCTGGGGAGACCCAGTACTTC.